This is a list of T cell receptor beta chains from one sample in a study of control samples from healthy donors and cancer patients. The assay was immunoSEQ multiplex PCR, and TCRdb's table has in-frame clones only and misses some. The table includes some 28,000 clones, roughly 85% detected once. The specimen was PBMCs. These receptors all come from a man aged 60-69 years with head and neck cancer. The CDR3 runs from the conserved cysteine through the conserved F or W. A D gene is named only where the DNA matches it firmly. Size values are once, few and many counts, or a class for expanded clones, and some rows have none.

CDR3	DNA	D	V	size	J
CASSVAGLDIHEQFF	TGTGCCAGCAGCGTAGCAGGACTAGACATTCATGAGCAGTTCTTC	TRBD2	TRBV9	.	TRBJ2-1
CSVVQGGSTGELFF	TGCAGCGTTGTCCAGGGGGGCTCCACCGGGGAGCTGTTTTTT	.	TRBV29-1	.	TRBJ2-2
CAISDPGHGYTF	TGTGCCATCAGTGACCCCGGCCATGGCTACACCTTC	.	TRBV10-3	.	TRBJ1-2
CASSPGGTSPNEQFF	TGTGCCAGCAGCCCCGGGGGCACCAGCCCCAATGAGCAGTTCTTC	.	TRBV5-4	once	TRBJ2-1
CASSSQPGQGRNEQYF	TGTGCCAGCAGCTCCCAGCCGGGACAGGGGAGAAACGAGCAGTACTTC	TRBD1	TRBV13	.	TRBJ2-7
CATSEGLASTDTQYF	TGTGCCACCTCCGAGGGTCTAGCTAGCACAGATACGCAGTATTTT	.	TRBV24-1	.	TRBJ2-3
CASSSSFGSRHNEQFF	TGTGCCAGCAGTTCCTCTTTCGGGAGTAGACACAATGAGCAGTTCTTC	.	TRBV27	few	TRBJ2-1
CASSFSGRAKIGEQFF	TGTGCCAGCAGTTTTAGCGGGAGGGCCAAGATTGGTGAGCAGTTCTTC	TRBD2	TRBV28	.	TRBJ2-1
CAIPETSGREKNIQYF	TGTGCCATCCCAGAGACTAGCGGGAGGGAAAAAAACATTCAGTACTTC	TRBD2	TRBV10-3	.	TRBJ2-4
CASSYSRVKDTEAFF	TGTGCCAGCAGTTACTCCAGGGTTAAGGACACTGAAGCTTTCTTT	.	TRBV6-6	.	TRBJ1-1
CASSFLFPGLEDGYTF	TGTGCCAGCAGTTTCCTCTTCCCAGGGCTAGAGGATGGCTACACCTTC	.	TRBV28	.	TRBJ1-2
CASSPDVGSSGANVLTF	TGTGCCAGCTCACCAGACGTCGGGAGCTCTGGGGCCAACGTCCTGACTTTC	.	TRBV18	once	TRBJ2-6
CASRKNSNTEAFF	TGTGCCAGCAGAAAGAACTCGAACACTGAAGCTTTCTTT	.	TRBV6-4	.	TRBJ1-1
CASSSGWGNEQYF	TGTGCCAGTAGTAGCGGATGGGGGAATGAGCAGTACTTC	.	TRBV19	few	TRBJ2-7
CASSLGEAPNTEAFF	TGTGCCAGCAGTTTAGGAGAAGCTCCGAACACTGAAGCTTTCTTT	.	TRBV27	few	TRBJ1-1
CASSDLGNTDTQYF	TGTGCCAGCTCCGATTTGGGTAACACAGATACGCAGTATTTT	.	TRBV7-2	.	TRBJ2-3